The next 9 T cell receptor beta chains were all read from a single sample in a study of blood T cell repertoires in COVID-19. Sequencing was performed with immunoSEQ multiplex PCR; in TCRdb, only in-frame clones are kept and a portion is missing. Among 250,000 or so clones listed, 60% to 75% were seen once. The sample was peripheral blood. These receptors came from a woman of 80 years or more with acute or convalescent COVID-19.

In this sample, this clone turned up once. This chain joins TRBV5-5 and TRBJ1-2, with 9 bases aligning to TRBD1. V was pared by 4 bases and J by 4 bases, with 11 bases of the junction left unmatched. Germline-derived CDR1 and CDR2 are SGHKS and YYEKEE (reference sequence). The CDR3 is made up of 16 amino acids. CDR3: CASSTRRDRAGYGYTF. DNA for the CDR3: TGTGCCAGCAGCACCCGAAGGGACAGGGCTGGCTATGGCTACACCTTC.

The chain employs TRBV13 and TRBJ1-2, with a possible D match to TRBD1 (6 bases). The V gene's germline CDR1 is PRHDT and CDR2 FYEKMQ (reference sequence). Trimming cost V 5 bases and J 1 base, with 14 bases left between them. The CDR3 has 15 amino acids. The CDR3 coding sequence is TGTGCCAGCAGCCAAGACAGGCCGTTTAACTATGGCTACACCTTC. This sequence encodes CASSQDRPFNYGYTF.

The V and J genes are TRBV18 and TRBJ1-1; a weak D match, TRBD1 (6 bases). Looked up from germline, CDR1 is KGHSH and CDR2 is LQKENI. With 3 bases removed from V and 5 bases from J, the gap between germline ends came to 16 bases. This CDR3 is built from 15 residues. The CDR3 DNA reads TGTGCCAGCTCACCGGACATCTTTAGGGGGACTGAAGCTTTCTTT. Amino acid sequence: CASSPDIFRGTEAFF.

This clone came up once. The chain links TRBV7-7 to TRBJ2-5; 11 bases map to TRBD2. This CDR3 comprises 15 residues. J was trimmed by 5 bases and V by 5 bases; bases with no gene match: 7. Germline lookup yields CDR1 SSHAT and CDR2 FNYEAQ (reference sequence). CDR3 region: CASSPTRLAGETQYF. CDR3 DNA sequence: TGTGCCAGCAGCCCTACCCGACTAGCGGGGGAGACCCAGTACTTC.

The rearrangement links TRBV19 to TRBJ2-3; TRBD1 aligns across 10 bases. This CDR3 region has 19 residues. Germline CDR1 LNHDA, CDR2 SQIVND (reference sequence). V shed 6 bases and J 1 base; nucleotides not matched to a gene: 16. CDR3 protein: CASRPRDRGNSDGTDTQYF. The CDR3 coding sequence is TGTGCCAGTAGACCTAGGGACAGGGGAAATTCCGACGGCACAGATACGCAGTATTTT.

This chain joins TRBV20-1 and TRBJ2-7, with TRBD2 matching over 8 bases. V shed 6 bases, J shed 7 bases, and the junction held 8 bases outside the gene matches. Germline V CDR1 and CDR2: DFQATT, SNEGSKA (reference sequence). The CDR3 runs to 12 residues. The CDR3 sequence: CSASSGTGEQYF. The CDR3 DNA sequence: TGCAGTGCCAGTAGCGGGACGGGGGAGCAGTACTTC.

V usage is TRBV27 and J usage is TRBJ2-7; perhaps TRBD1 as D (5 bases). The CDR3 length is 14 residues. The V gene lost 5 bases and the J gene lost 4 bases, with 15 bases spanning the gap. The germline V gene has CDR1 MNHEY and CDR2 SMNVEV (reference sequence). This CDR3 is CASSPTDHRYEQYF. In DNA form, the CDR3 reads TGTGCCAGCAGTCCGACCGACCACAGGTACGAGCAGTACTTC.

Only a few counts were recorded for this clone. This chain joins TRBV19 and TRBJ2-2, with 9 bases matching TRBD2. Germline CDR1 and CDR2: LNHDA and SQIVND (reference sequence). This CDR3 region has 17 residues. V lost 6 bases to trimming and J lost 0 bases; unmatched junction nucleotides: 8. CDR3 sequence: CASRQEGLAPNTGELFF. CDR3 nucleotide sequence: TGTGCCAGTAGACAAGAGGGACTAGCCCCGAACACCGGGGAGCTGTTTTTT.

The CDR3 DNA reads TGTGCCAGCAGCTTAGTTTTGAGCTGGGGAGGCACTGAAGCTTTCTTT. Translated: CASSLVLSWGGTEAFF. This chain connects TRBV11-2 to TRBJ1-1; D unresolved. V lost 1 base and J 4 bases, leaving 16 bases between the germline ends. CDR3 length: 16 amino acids. Germline V gene data show CDR1 as SGHAT and CDR2 as FQNNGV.